There are a few counts of the clone carrying this T cell receptor (beta chain). The sample comes from a study of human T cells and chemical hapten exposure. In the study overall: Scalp application of diphenylcyclopropenone was performed weekly in patients across the entire approximately 23-week study. Reading of the patch tests, which applied 0.01% DPC to the upper back, occurred at 6 days. The patients, most of them female, presented with alopecia areata, totalis or universalis.

Time point noted: patch test 2, 6 weeks after DPC sensitization. This sample's treatment: therapeutic diphenylcyclopropenone sensitization with weekly scalp DPC. The V end lost 0 bases, the J end lost 4 bases, and 27 bases lay between the germline ends. CDR1 and CDR2 (germline): DFQATT, SNEGSKA (reference sequence). CDR3 length: 19 residues. TCRdb passed the RACE reads through MiXCR, listing each CDR3 protein once. The table records 65,000 to 90,000 distinct CDR3 sequences, 6.6% of them present only once. The clonotype comes from a woman aged 30 to 39 with alopecia areata. Some clones in this sample may be carry-over from other donors' samples. The sample here was whole blood, taken in connection with sensitization to the hapten diphenylcyclopropenone (DPC). The chain recombines TRBV20-1 with TRBJ1-1; D unclear. The CDR3 bases are TGCAGTGCTAGAGATCGGGATGCAGCCGTTTCCCCCTCCGGCACTGAAGCTTTCTTT. Residues: CSARDRDAAVSPSGTEAFF.